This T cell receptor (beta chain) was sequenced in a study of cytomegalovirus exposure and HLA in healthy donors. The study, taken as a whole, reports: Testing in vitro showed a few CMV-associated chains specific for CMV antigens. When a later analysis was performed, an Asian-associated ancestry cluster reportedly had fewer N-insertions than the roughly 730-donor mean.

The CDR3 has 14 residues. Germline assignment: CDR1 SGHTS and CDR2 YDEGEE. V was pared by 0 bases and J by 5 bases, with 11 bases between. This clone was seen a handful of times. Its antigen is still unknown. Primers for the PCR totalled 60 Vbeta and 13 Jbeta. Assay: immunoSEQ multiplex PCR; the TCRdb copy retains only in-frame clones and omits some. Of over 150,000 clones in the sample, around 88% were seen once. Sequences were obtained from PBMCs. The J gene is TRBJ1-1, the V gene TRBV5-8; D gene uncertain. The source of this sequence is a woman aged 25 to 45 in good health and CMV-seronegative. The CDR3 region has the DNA TGTGCCAGCAGCTTGGACAGAGGAGGGACTGAAGCTTTCTTT. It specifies CASSLDRGGTEAFF.